This T cell receptor beta chain was observed in a study of blood T cell repertoires in COVID-19. At the level of the study: T cells, B-cell-depleted T cells, or PBMCs provided the cDNA or gDNA that served as material.

In the original analysis: From reference gene primer amplification, estimates of nucleated cell counts were derived. The method was immunoSEQ multiplex PCR; TCRdb's version includes in-frame clones alone and lacks a portion of them. From that table come the V and J calls and clone size; the DNA was used to work out D and trimming. Of 300,000 to 400,000 clones listed, roughly 86% are singletons. This CDR3 has 15 amino acids. The germline CDR1 and CDR2 sequences are SQVTM and ANQGSEA. Trimming took off 6 bases at V and 0 bases at J, with 15 bases between the two ends. This TCR was sampled from a woman between 50 and 59 years old who had recovered from COVID-19. The gene calls are TRBV29-1 and TRBJ2-1, with D unclear. Sequenced sample: peripheral blood. The DNA for the CDR3 is TGCAGCGTATTGGGTGGCGGTAACTCCTACAATGAGCAGTTCTTC. Protein product: CSVLGGGNSYNEQFF.